These T cell receptor beta chains were read from a single sample in a study of pediatric ulcerative colitis. Sequencing used immunoSEQ multiplex PCR; TCRdb keeps in-frame clones, though not all of them. The sample carries tens of thousands of clones, more than 60% recorded once. The material sequenced was blood. Receptors originate from a boy between 5 and 17 years old with moderate ulcerative colitis. The CDR3 runs from the conserved cysteine through the conserved F or W. D genes are given only for firm matches. Clone size is stated in some rows and not others, as once, few, many or a class when expanded.

>TRBJ1-5|NA|TRBV29-1|NA
TGCAGCGTTGGTTCGGAGTATCAGCCCCAGCATTTT
CSVGSEYQPQHF
>TRBJ1-2|NA|TRBV18|NA
TGTGCCAGCTGTGAAGAGATTAAGACAGTCAGTGATGGCTACACCTTC
CASCEEIKTVSDGYTF
>TRBJ1-5|NA|TRBV4-1|NA
TGCGCCAGCAGCCAAGGGTTTGGTCAGCCCCAGCATTTT
CASSQGFGQPQHF
>TRBJ2-1|NA|TRBV5-1|NA
TGCGCCAGCAGCTTTACTAGCCGCTACAATGAGCAGTTCTTC
CASSFTSRYNEQFF
>TRBJ1-2|NA|TRBV7-3|TRBD1
TGTGCCAGCAGCCCGGGACAGCCTAACTATGGCTACACCTTC
CASSPGQPNYGYTF
>TRBJ2-5|NA|TRBV10-3|NA
TGTGCCCTGGGCCAGCAGGGTCGGGAGACCCAGTACTTC
CALGQQGRETQYF
>TRBJ2-6|NA|TRBV5-1|NA
TGCGCCAGCAGCTTGGATGGTTTGGGGGCCAACGTCCTGACTTTC
CASSLDGLGANVLTF
>TRBJ2-3|NA|TRBV18|NA
TGTGCCAGCTCACCACCATCAATCCGGACAGATACGCAGTATTTT
CASSPPSIRTDTQYF
>TRBJ1-4|NA|TRBV5-4|NA
TGTGCCAGCAGCTTGGCAGGGATCACTAATGAAAAACTGTTTTTT
CASSLAGITNEKLFF
>TRBJ2-7|few|TRBV4-2|NA
TGTGCCAGCAGCCCCGGACAGTCCTACGAGCAGTACTTC
CASSPGQSYEQYF
>TRBJ2-1|NA|TRBV19|TRBD1
TGTGCCAGTCGGACCGGGACAGGGGCCCAAGATGAGCAGTTCTTC
CASRTGTGAQDEQFF
>TRBJ2-1|NA|TRBV5-6|TRBD1
TGTGCCAGCAGCCTGGGGACAGCCTACAATGAGCAGTTCTTC
CASSLGTAYNEQFF
>TRBJ1-4|NA|TRBV4-2|NA
TGTGCCAGCAGCCAAGAGGGTGGGCAGGGGAATGAAAAACTGTTTTTT
CASSQEGGQGNEKLFF
>TRBJ2-7|NA|TRBV5-6|TRBD2
TGTGCCAGCAGCCTGTCGGGACTAGCGGGAGAAAACGAGCAGTACTTC
CASSLSGLAGENEQYF
>TRBJ1-3|NA|TRBV5-6|NA
TGTGCCAGCAGCTCGTTCCAGCCCTCTGGAAACACCATATATTTT
CASSSFQPSGNTIYF
>TRBJ2-7|NA|TRBV7-2|NA
TGTGCCAGCAGCCCCCAAGGGTCCAGGGTAATAATCTACGAGCAGTACTTC
CASSPQGSRVIIYEQYF
>TRBJ2-3|NA|TRBV2|NA
TGTGCCAGCAGAGGATACACAGATACGCAGTATTTT
CASRGYTDTQYF
>TRBJ2-3|NA|TRBV27|TRBD1
TGTGCCAGCAGTTTAGTACAGGGGACAGATACGCAGTATTTT
CASSLVQGTDTQYF
>TRBJ1-1|NA|TRBV6-5|NA
TGTGCCAGCAGTTACTCCGGGGGCCGCACTGAAGCTTTCTTT
CASSYSGGRTEAFF
>TRBJ1-5|NA|TRBV27|NA
TGTGCCAGCAGTTTTGGGTCCAGTAATAGCAATCAGCCCCAGCATTTT
CASSFGSSNSNQPQHF
>TRBJ1-4|NA|TRBV6-5|NA
TGTGCCAGCAGTTATGAGGGGAATATAGGGGTAGAAAAACTGTTTTTT
CASSYEGNIGVEKLFF
>TRBJ2-1|NA|TRBV4-1|TRBD2
TGCGCCAGCAGCCAAGATGGCGGGAGGGCTCCATCTATGCGGCAGTTCTTC
CASSQDGGRAPSMRQFF
>TRBJ2-7|NA|TRBV30|NA
TGTGCCTGGGATATAAAGCAGGGACACGAGCAGTACTTC
CAWDIKQGHEQYF
>TRBJ1-3|NA|TRBV18|NA
TGTGCCAGCTCACTTTCTGACACTCGTGGAAACACCATATATTTT
CASSLSDTRGNTIYF
>TRBJ2-1|NA|TRBV6-5|TRBD1
TGTGCCAGCAGTCAGGACAGGGCCTACAATGAGCAGTTCTTC
CASSQDRAYNEQFF
>TRBJ2-7|NA|TRBV30|NA
TGTGCCTGGAGTGGCAGTTTAATGGTCCCCGAGCAGTACTTC
CAWSGSLMVPEQYF
>TRBJ2-1|NA|TRBV12-5|NA
TGTGCTAGTGGTTTGGGGCAGCACCATGAGCAGTTCTTC
CASGLGQHHEQFF
>TRBJ2-7|NA|TRBV2|NA
TGTGCCAGCAGGGGTGACGGGTCCTACGAGCAGTACTTC
CASRGDGSYEQYF
>TRBJ2-6|NA|TRBV7-6|NA
TGTGCCAGCAGCTTAGCACAGGGAACCTCTGGGGCCAACGTCCTGACTTTC
CASSLAQGTSGANVLTF
>TRBJ2-1|NA|TRBV15|TRBD2
TGTGCCACCAGCAGAACTAGCGGGACGTACAATGAGCAGTTCTTC
CATSRTSGTYNEQFF
>TRBJ2-7|once|TRBV18|NA
TGTGCCAGCTCACCCGATCCCTACGAGCAGTACTTC
CASSPDPYEQYF
>TRBJ1-5|NA|TRBV7-8|TRBD1
TGTGCCAGCAGCTTAGGGGCAGGGGGTGGCAATCAGCCCCAGCATTTT
CASSLGAGGGNQPQHF
>TRBJ1-2|NA|TRBV4-1|TRBD1
TGCGCCAGCAGCCACCTCGGACAGGGAAACTATGGCTACACCTTC
CASSHLGQGNYGYTF
>TRBJ1-5|medium-sized|TRBV6-6|NA
TGTGCCAGCAGTGGCGAGGGGGGCCTGGACGATCAGCCCCAGCATTTT
CASSGEGGLDDQPQHF
>TRBJ1-1|NA|TRBV5-5|NA
TGTGCCAGCAGCTTGTTCTTGGGGGGACACACTGAAGCTTTCTTT
CASSLFLGGHTEAFF
>TRBJ2-3|NA|TRBV9|NA
TGTGCCAGCAGCGTAGGCTTGCGGACAACTCCTCGCACAGATACGCAGTATTTT
CASSVGLRTTPRTDTQYF